This TCR beta chain was found in a study of shared clonotypes between healthy human individuals. Sequencing used immunoSEQ multiplex PCR; TCRdb keeps in-frame clones, though not all of them. The top ten hold over 1.3% of the sample, which has about 960,000 clones, approximately 76% seen once. The sample consisted of memory CD4+ T cells sorted from blood. Subset given: CD45RA-negative fraction. The source of this sequence is a man younger than 30 in good health.

The DNA for the CDR3 is TGTGCCAGCAGTCCCCCTGCTAGCGGGATACGGACAGATACGCAGTATTTT. This encodes CASSPPASGIRTDTQYF. V usage is TRBV27 and J usage is TRBJ2-3; 9 bases match TRBD2. The CDR3 covers 17 residues. The V gene end was trimmed by 5 bases and the J gene end by 3 bases; junction bases not matched to a gene: 12. Looked up from germline, CDR1 is MNHEY and CDR2 is SMNVEV (reference sequence).